The source of this T cell receptor (beta chain) is a study of T cells after yellow fever vaccination. TCRdb itself ran the 5' RACE reads through MiXCR, one entry per CDR3 protein. Of 310,000 or so distinct CDR3 sequences in the sample, 3% to 4.5% were seen once. Study-wide results and caveats: By day 5 rather than day 15, the secondary response had peaked, though it was weaker. Abundant clonotypes from the bulk population could contaminate FACS-sorted repertoires.

The germline V and J ends were trimmed by 0 bases and 3 bases, with 9 bases remaining between them. CDR1 is MNHEY, CDR2 SVGEGT, per germline. The CDR3 contains 15 residues. This clonotype occurred a few times. Its antigen is unknown. This TCR was sampled from a man in his late teens or twenties who received the YFV17D yellow fever vaccine. The chain carries TRBV6-2 or TRBV6-3 and TRBJ1-5; no firm D call. Sequences were derived from PBMCs, sampled on the day of the yellow fever booster vaccination. In DNA, the CDR3 is TGTGCCAGCAGTTACTCGACCGGGGTCAATCAGCCCCAGCATTTT. Its protein product is CASSYSTGVNQPQHF.